This entry lists 9 T cell receptor beta chains sequenced from one sample in a study of shared clonotypes between healthy human individuals. Clones were read by immunoSEQ multiplex PCR, and TCRdb kept only the in-frame ones, dropping some. The sample comprises about 2 million clones, roughly 95% of which are singletons, and 1.2% rests with the top ten. Naive CD8 cells were CD45RO-negative, positively selected for CCR7, excluding terminally differentiated effector memory CD45RA+ cells. Material: naive CD8+ T cells sorted from blood. Receptors originate from a man younger than 35 in good health.

The chain combines TRBV2 with TRBJ2-3; D remains ambiguous. This CDR3 has 12 residues. The ends were cut back, 7 bases at V and 0 bases at J, with 5 bases in the middle. Germline V gives CDR1 SNHLY, CDR2 FYNNEI. CDR3 amino acids: CASTRSTDTQYF. For the CDR3, the DNA is TGTGCCAGCACCCGAAGCACAGATACGCAGTATTTT.

The chain joins TRBV11-2 to TRBJ2-2; D uncertain. Germline lookup yields CDR1 SGHAT and CDR2 FQNNGV. V lost 5 bases and J 6 bases, leaving 4 bases between the germline ends. CDR3 length equals 11 residues. CDR3 nucleotide sequence: TGTGCCAGCAGCCATGCCGGGGAGCTGTTTTTT. Its protein is CASSHAGELFF.

The chain employs TRBV10-2 and TRBJ2-7, with TRBD1 matching over 7 bases. Per the germline V gene, CDR1 is WSHSY and CDR2 is SAAADI. This CDR3 spans 16 amino acids. Trimming removed 0 bases from V and 4 bases from J; junction bases left unmatched: 9. This chain's CDR3 is CASSESMTGNWYEQYF. CDR3 sequence (DNA): TGCGCCAGCAGTGAGTCGATGACAGGGAATTGGTACGAGCAGTACTTC.

The chain links TRBV9 to TRBJ2-3, with TRBD2 matching over 10 bases. The CDR3 has 17 residues. CDR1 is SGDLS, CDR2 YYNGEE, per germline. V lost 3 bases to trimming and J lost 3 bases; unmatched junction nucleotides: 10. The CDR3 DNA reads TGTGCCAGCAGCGGGGGCTCCGGACTAGCGGATACAGATACGCAGTATTTT. Its translation is CASSGGSGLADTDTQYF.

This chain joins TRBV4-3 and TRBJ2-7; D gene unclear. This CDR3 spans 15 amino acids. Germline V CDR1 and CDR2: LGHNA, YSLEER. V shed 4 bases and J shed 2 bases, with 15 bases lying between them. The CDR3 sequence: CASSPSGVSTYEQYF. The CDR3, as DNA: TGCGCCAGCAGCCCTTCGGGTGTTTCAACCTACGAGCAGTACTTC.

V gene TRBV5-1 combines with J gene TRBJ2-5; 11 bases match TRBD2. The germline gives CDR1 SGHRS, CDR2 YFSETQ. CDR3 length: 16 amino acids. The V gene end was trimmed by 6 bases and the J gene end by 5 bases; junction bases not matched to a gene: 12. The CDR3 DNA reads TGCGCCAGCAACCTGGGGACTAGCGGAGGACGGGAGACCCAGTACTTC. This translates into CASNLGTSGGRETQYF.

The chain couples TRBV27 to TRBJ1-1; D possibly corresponds to TRBD1 (5 bases). V lost 5 bases to trimming and J lost 6 bases, with 16 bases between them. Germline V gives CDR1 MNHEY, CDR2 SMNVEV (reference sequence). The length of the CDR3 is 14 residues. The CDR3 bases are TGTGCCAGCAGTCCCGGGGGTTCGGAGTCTGAAGCTTTCTTT. Its protein product is CASSPGGSESEAFF.

This clone was recorded once. The genes are TRBV4-2 and TRBJ1-3; D is ambiguous. CDR3 size: 15 residues. Germline V gene sequence: CDR1 LGHNA, CDR2 YNFKEQ. Deletions cut 5 bases from V and 1 base from J, with 12 bases between. The CDR3 DNA reads TGTGCCAGCAGCACGACGGAGGGTTCTGGAAACACCATATATTTT. The encoded protein is CASSTTEGSGNTIYF.

To note about this clone: Other DNA sequences in the same sample also yield this CDR3. V gene TRBV27 combines with J gene TRBJ1-5; 7 nucleotides match TRBD1. The V segment lost 6 bases and the J segment 1 base; nucleotides outside the gene matches: 6. The CDR3 is 15 amino acids. CDR1 MNHEY and CDR2 SMNVEV come from the germline V gene (reference sequence). CDR3 sequence (DNA): TGTGCCAGCAGACCAGGGGGTGGGAGCAATCAGCCCCAGCATTTT. Its translation is CASRPGGGSNQPQHF.